This TCR beta chain was sequenced in a study of T cells in Graves' hyperthyroidism and ophthalmopathy. To note about this clonotype: Its target is unknown. The junction departs from germline at one end; a sequencing error may be responsible.

Amplification yielded TCR beta CDR3 regions, with RNA transcripts as the source. RT-PCR in the first round (using the HTBI primer set) targeted the TCR CDR3. Each CDR3 protein is one row after TCRdb ran MiXCR on the multiplex PCR reads. The top ten hold about a quarter of the sample, which has hundreds of thousands of distinct CDR3 sequences, around a sixth seen once. Germline V CDR1 and CDR2: SNHLY, FYNNEI. CDR3 length: 18 amino acids. General study results and limits: Classification by a 13 V-J model distinguished ophthalmopathy from stable hyperthyroidism.

Diagnostic assessment was based on clinical symptoms, serum thyroxine and TRAb, thyroid ultrasound and orbital computed tomography. The study collected blood at first hyperthyroidism diagnosis, before any ophthalmopathy symptoms arose. Source material: blood. The clonotype comes from a woman between 18 and 29 years old with Graves' hyperthyroidism that later progressed to Graves' ophthalmopathy. The gene calls are TRBV2 and TRBJ2-3; TRBD2 matches 13 bases. CDR3 coding DNA: TGTGCCAGCAGCCAAGAGGGACTAGCGGGGCGGCTCACAGATGCGCAGTATTTT. Translated: CASSQEGLAGRLTDAQYF.